This entry lists 10 T cell receptor beta chains sequenced from one sample in a study of blood T cell repertoires in COVID-19. Only in-frame clones appear in the TCRdb table, and some are missing; sequencing was by immunoSEQ multiplex PCR. The table includes more than 150,000 clones, approximately 79% detected once. The sequencing sample was made of peripheral blood. The origin of the receptors is a woman in her 70s with acute or convalescent COVID-19.

The V call is TRBV7-9, the J call TRBJ2-1, with TRBD1 identical over 9 bases. J was trimmed by 6 bases and V by 4 bases; bases with no gene match: 4. The germline V gene encodes CDR1 SEHNR and CDR2 FQNEAQ (reference sequence). The CDR3 loop spans 14 amino acids. The CDR3 nucleotides read TGTGCCAGCAGCTCTGGACAGGGGATCAATGAGCAGTTCTTC. Amino acids: CASSSGQGINEQFF.

This clone appeared once. V and J are TRBV19 and TRBJ2-1; D possibly corresponds to TRBD2 (6 bases). V dropped 3 bases and J dropped 12 bases, with 18 bases sitting between them. Germline-derived CDR1 and CDR2 are LNHDA and SQIVND (reference sequence). The CDR3 length is 14 residues. The CDR3 region is CASSITQGLAAQFF. For the CDR3, the DNA is TGTGCCAGTAGTATTACCCAGGGACTTGCGGCGCAGTTCTTC.

This chain uses TRBV27 with TRBJ1-5; 9 bases match TRBD1. The CDR3 totals 16 residues. V gave up 5 bases and J gave up 4 bases; unmatched junction bases: 9. CDR1 MNHEY and CDR2 SMNVEV come from the germline V gene (reference sequence). The chain's CDR3 is CASSIRGQGRNQPQHF. CDR3 nucleotide sequence: TGTGCCAGCAGTATTCGAGGACAGGGGAGGAATCAGCCCCAGCATTTT.

This chain uses TRBV3-1 (or the pseudogene TRBV3-2) with TRBJ1-1, with a possible D match to TRBD1 (6 bases). The CDR3 is 14 residues long. Trimming left V 0 bases short and J 5 bases short, with 10 bases between. Germline CDR1 and CDR2: LGHDT and YNNKEL (reference sequence). The CDR3 coding sequence is TGTGCCAGCAGCCAAGAGGGGGGGCGAACTGAAGCTTTCTTT. Protein: CASSQEGGRTEAFF.

The CDR3 DNA reads TGTGCCACCAGTGACGGGACAGGGACAAACTATGGCTACACCTTC. It codes for CATSDGTGTNYGYTF. The chain recombines TRBV24-1 with TRBJ1-2, with 9 positions matching TRBD1. Per germline, CDR1 KGHDR and CDR2 SFDVKD. The CDR3 loop spans 15 amino acids. Unmatched junction bases numbered 4, after V lost 4 bases and J lost 2 bases.

The V call is TRBV5-1, the J call TRBJ1-2; possible D gene TRBD1, 5 bases. In germline, CDR1 is SGHRS, CDR2 YFSETQ. The CDR3 sequence is 16 residues long. The V end was cut by 2 bases, the J end by 8 bases, with 22 bases between. Here the CDR3 DNA reads TGCGCCAGCAGCTTATCCCTAACCCAGGGATACAGGGGCTACACCTTC. Residues: CASSLSLTQGYRGYTF.

This chain links TRBV4-1 with TRBJ1-4; D gene uncertain. CDR1 and CDR2 from the germline V gene are MGHRA and YSYEKL. The CDR3 loop spans 15 amino acids. Trimming took 4 bases from V and 0 from J, leaving 9 bases between them. CDR3 nucleotide sequence: TGCGCCAGCAGCCCTATAGTTGCAACTAATGAAAAACTGTTTTTT. Translation: CASSPIVATNEKLFF.

The chain is built from TRBV15 and TRBJ1-3; D is perhaps TRBD1 (6 bases). Trimming pared 4 bases from V and 2 bases from J, leaving 9 bases between. This CDR3 region has 14 residues. In germline, CDR1 is LNHNV, CDR2 YYDKDF (reference sequence). This chain's CDR3 is CATSTNRAGNTIYF. As DNA, the CDR3 is TGTGCCACCAGCACAAACAGGGCTGGAAACACCATATATTTT.

V usage is TRBV5-1 and J usage is TRBJ2-7, with 9 nucleotides matching TRBD1. The CDR3 runs 15 residues. Germline CDR1 is SGHRS and CDR2 is YFSETQ. Unmatched junction bases numbered 6, after V lost 2 bases and J lost 3 bases. CDR3 in amino acids: CASSFLQGARYEQYF. For the CDR3, the DNA is TGCGCCAGCAGCTTTCTACAGGGGGCCCGCTACGAGCAGTACTTC.

In this sample, this clone turned up a few times. The rearrangement joins TRBV20-1 to TRBJ2-7; D is ambiguous. Germline V gives CDR1 DFQATT, CDR2 SNEGSKA (reference sequence). The CDR3 covers 13 residues. Deletions cut 3 bases from V and 1 base from J, with 10 bases between. The CDR3 sequence: CSASDSRSYEQYF. In DNA, the CDR3 is TGCAGTGCTAGTGACTCGCGTTCCTACGAGCAGTACTTC.